The text below deals with one T cell receptor beta chain. Its antigen is unidentified. This entry is derived from a study of T cells after yellow fever vaccination. As for the study in general: Preparing low-cell-number fractions relied on SMART-Seq v4 Ultra Low Input.

5'RACE template switching added a universal primer site and UMIs to TCR cDNA. TCRdb re-called the 5' RACE reads with MiXCR, one entry per CDR3 protein. The sample has approximately 510,000 distinct CDR3 sequences, 21% seen once. Study results and caveats: Abundant bulk-derived clonotypes could contaminate FACS-sorted repertoires. Most primary-vaccination clones recurred post-booster (roughly 96% CD4, around 88% CD8).

This receptor was identified in a man aged 18 to 30 who received the YFV17D yellow fever vaccine. This specimen was PBMCs, taken more than 20 days after the first yellow fever vaccination.

CDR3 DNA: TGTGCCACCAGTGGTCCCACAGGGCCCTCTGAAGCTTTCTTT. It translates to CATSGPTGPSEAFF. V is TRBV24-1 and J is TRBJ1-1, with a tentative D call TRBD1 (6 bases). Trimming removed 5 bases at V and 6 bases at J, with 15 bases between. CDR1 KGHDR and CDR2 SFDVKD come from the germline V gene. The CDR3 contains 14 residues.